These T cell receptor beta chains were read from a single sample in a study of blood T cell repertoires in COVID-19. Repertoires were generated with immunoSEQ multiplex PCR, while TCRdb's copy carries only in-frame clones and drops some. Counted here are about 40,000 clones, roughly 80% occurring once; the ten biggest clones make up about 2.8%. Sequences were obtained from peripheral blood. Receptor source: a woman aged 55-75 years with acute or convalescent COVID-19. Each CDR3 is given with its conserved first and last residue. Part of the rows lack a size; the others show once, few, many or a class for expanded clones.

V: TRBV7-8; J: TRBJ1-1; size: -; CDR3: CASSPPSRGMNTEAFF
V: TRBV28; J: TRBJ1-2; size: -; CDR3: CASTRADNYGYTF
V: TRBV5-1; J: TRBJ1-4; size: -; CDR3: CASSLGGTGKDEKLFF
V: TRBV28; J: TRBJ2-3; size: -; CDR3: CASSLPLGLAGGPSDTQYF
V: TRBV18; J: TRBJ2-5; size: -; CDR3: CASSPGQETQYF
V: TRBV18; J: TRBJ1-6; size: once; CDR3: CASSQSRGDSPLHF
V: TRBV4-2; J: TRBJ1-5; size: -; CDR3: CASSQDPRNQPQHF
V: TRBV6-5; J: TRBJ2-7; size: -; CDR3: CASTTRAGGAYEQYF
V: TRBV2; J: TRBJ1-3; size: -; CDR3: CASSVAKHPSGNTIYF
V: TRBV20-1; J: TRBJ2-5; size: -; CDR3: CSASEGSGGIGETQYF
V: TRBV28; J: TRBJ2-1; size: -; CDR3: CASSLGVSDNEQFF
V: TRBV29-1; J: TRBJ1-3; size: -; CDR3: CSVAQAGNTIYF
V: TRBV2; J: TRBJ2-1; size: once; CDR3: CASRTGFLDNEQFF
V: TRBV12-5; J: TRBJ2-3; size: -; CDR3: CASGLVPADTRVFSQYF
V: TRBV9; J: TRBJ2-1; size: -; CDR3: CASSVEGGGAGLEQFF
V: TRBV6-6; J: TRBJ2-3; size: -; CDR3: CASSPGRGSPSQYF
V: TRBV19; J: TRBJ2-6; size: -; CDR3: CASSRGQGASGANVLTF
V: TRBV20-1; J: TRBJ2-1; size: -; CDR3: CSASRGLFLEQFF
V: TRBV6-4; J: TRBJ1-6; size: -; CDR3: CASRGGGAGNSPLHF
V: TRBV5-6; J: TRBJ1-2; size: -; CDR3: CASSLWQGAYSYTF
V: TRBV5-1; J: TRBJ1-2; size: -; CDR3: CASSSPGTGGANYGYTF
V: TRBV2; J: TRBJ2-7; size: -; CDR3: CASKQGTNEQYF
V: TRBV19; J: TRBJ2-7; size: few; CDR3: CASSISTNEQYF
V: TRBV3-1/TRBV3-2; J: TRBJ1-2; size: -; CDR3: CASSQADRLGYTF
V: TRBV5-1; J: TRBJ1-6; size: once; CDR3: CASSRGTGEPLHF
V: TRBV13; J: TRBJ2-7; size: -; CDR3: CASSLVTSGIYEQYF
V: TRBV3-1/TRBV3-2; J: TRBJ2-1; size: -; CDR3: CASSPGTAVVDEQFF
V: TRBV5-1; J: TRBJ1-2; size: -; CDR3: CASSSNPGQGYGYTF
V: TRBV14; J: TRBJ2-1; size: -; CDR3: CASRETSGSYNEQFF
V: TRBV9; J: TRBJ2-2; size: few; CDR3: CASSVTRENTGELFF
V: TRBV27; J: TRBJ1-2; size: -; CDR3: CASSLSAVGGYGYTF
V: TRBV19; J: TRBJ1-2; size: -; CDR3: CASSMTGKSNYGYTF
V: TRBV18; J: TRBJ1-1; size: few; CDR3: CASSPDRGTEAFF
V: TRBV12-3/TRBV12-4; J: TRBJ1-2; size: -; CDR3: CASSKHGGGYTF
V: TRBV5-1; J: TRBJ1-2; size: -; CDR3: CASSLTGDSYGYTF
V: TRBV5-1; J: TRBJ2-1; size: -; CDR3: CASSLVTGSYNEQFF
V: TRBV18; J: TRBJ2-7; size: -; CDR3: CASSLLGTRDYEQYF
V: TRBV20-1; J: TRBJ2-4; size: -; CDR3: CSVPSGNIQYF
V: TRBV4-2; J: TRBJ1-5; size: -; CDR3: CASSQDKSGYNQPQHF
V: TRBV7-6; J: TRBJ2-3; size: -; CDR3: CASSLVGMWDRALTDTQYF
V: TRBV9; J: TRBJ2-3; size: once; CDR3: CASSAGDRAKDTQYF